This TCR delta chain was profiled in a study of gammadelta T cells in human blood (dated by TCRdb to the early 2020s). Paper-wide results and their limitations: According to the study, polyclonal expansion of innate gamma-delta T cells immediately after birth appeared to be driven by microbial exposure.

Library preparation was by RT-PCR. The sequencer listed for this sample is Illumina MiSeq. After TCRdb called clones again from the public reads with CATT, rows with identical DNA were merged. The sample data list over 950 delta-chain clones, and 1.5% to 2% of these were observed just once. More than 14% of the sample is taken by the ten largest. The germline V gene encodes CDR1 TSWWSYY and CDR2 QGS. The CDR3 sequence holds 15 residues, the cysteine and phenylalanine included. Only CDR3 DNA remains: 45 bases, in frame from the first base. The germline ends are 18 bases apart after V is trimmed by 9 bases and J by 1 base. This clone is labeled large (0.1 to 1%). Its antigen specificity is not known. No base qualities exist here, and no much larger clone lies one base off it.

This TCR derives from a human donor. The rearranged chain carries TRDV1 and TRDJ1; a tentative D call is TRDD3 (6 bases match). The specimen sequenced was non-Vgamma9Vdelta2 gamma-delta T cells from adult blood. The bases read TGTGCTCTCGCCAAACGGGGGACCGGCACCGATAAACTCATCTTT. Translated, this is CALAKRGTGTDKLIF.